A selection of T cell receptor beta chains follows, all from one sample in a study of T cell changes during pregnancy in multiple sclerosis. TCRdb's copy holds only in-frame clones and misses some; the assay was immunoSEQ multiplex PCR. Counted here are approximately 60,000 clones, about nine tenths occurring once; the ten biggest clones make up 1% to 1.5%. The specimen was peripheral blood, collected in the second trimester of pregnancy. The origin of the receptors is a female donor with multiple sclerosis, enrolled in a pregnancy study. Each CDR3 is given with its conserved first and last residue. The D gene is left open where the match is weak. Part of the rows lack a size; the others show once, few, many or a class for expanded clones.

clone size: .; D gene: .; V gene: TRBV10-1; J gene: TRBJ1-1; CDR3 DNA: TGCGCCAGCAGCCTTCTAAGGGAGGGCGTTGAAGCTTTCTTT; CDR3 protein: CASSLLREGVEAFF
clone size: .; D gene: .; V gene: TRBV30; J gene: TRBJ1-2; CDR3 DNA: TGTGCCTGGAGCCGACAGCCCTTTAGCTATGGCTACACCTTC; CDR3 protein: CAWSRQPFSYGYTF
clone size: .; D gene: TRBD1; V gene: TRBV15; J gene: TRBJ1-6; CDR3 DNA: TGTGCCACCAGCAGAGGGCAGGGGGCGAGTTCACCCCTCCACTTT; CDR3 protein: CATSRGQGASSPLHF
clone size: .; D gene: .; V gene: TRBV28; J gene: TRBJ2-3; CDR3 DNA: TGTGCCAGCAGTTTGAACAGGCCCCCAGATAGGCAGTATTTT; CDR3 protein: CASSLNRPPDRQYF
clone size: .; D gene: .; V gene: TRBV5-6; J gene: TRBJ1-2; CDR3 DNA: TGTGCCAGCTCTCGCGGGGGTGGCTACACCTTC; CDR3 protein: CASSRGGGYTF
clone size: .; D gene: TRBD1; V gene: TRBV14; J gene: TRBJ1-1; CDR3 DNA: TGTGCCAGCAGCCCACAGGGGGCATTGTACACTGAAGCTTTCTTT; CDR3 protein: CASSPQGALYTEAFF
clone size: .; D gene: .; V gene: TRBV4-3; J gene: TRBJ1-1; CDR3 DNA: TGCGCCAGCAGCCAAGAAGCGGGGACTGAAGCTTTCTTT; CDR3 protein: CASSQEAGTEAFF
clone size: few; D gene: TRBD2; V gene: TRBV6-4; J gene: TRBJ2-3; CDR3 DNA: TGTGCCAGCAGTGACTCTAGCGGGGGGGCCGATACGCAGTATTTT; CDR3 protein: CASSDSSGGADTQYF
clone size: .; D gene: .; V gene: TRBV19; J gene: TRBJ1-1; CDR3 DNA: TGTGCCAGTGGACACAGGGACACTGAAGCTTTCTTT; CDR3 protein: CASGHRDTEAFF
clone size: .; D gene: .; V gene: TRBV10-2; J gene: TRBJ1-1; CDR3 DNA: TGCGCCAGCAGTGACGGGTGGACAATCATGAACACTGAAGCTTTCTTT; CDR3 protein: CASSDGWTIMNTEAFF
clone size: .; D gene: .; V gene: TRBV15; J gene: TRBJ2-1; CDR3 DNA: TGTGCCACCAGCAGAACTAGGGCCGTTGAGCAGTTCTTC; CDR3 protein: CATSRTRAVEQFF
clone size: .; D gene: TRBD1; V gene: TRBV9; J gene: TRBJ2-7; CDR3 DNA: TGTGCCAGCAGCCTCACGGACAGGGACTACGAGCAGTACTTC; CDR3 protein: CASSLTDRDYEQYF
clone size: .; D gene: TRBD2; V gene: TRBV5-1; J gene: TRBJ2-1; CDR3 DNA: TGCGCCAGCAGCTTGGATGTTAGCGGGGGGGGGAACAATGAGCAGTTCTTC; CDR3 protein: CASSLDVSGGGNNEQFF
clone size: .; D gene: TRBD1; V gene: TRBV9; J gene: TRBJ1-1; CDR3 DNA: TGTGCCAGCAGCGTAGGTTTCCAGGGGGCTGAAGCTTTCTTT; CDR3 protein: CASSVGFQGAEAFF
clone size: .; D gene: .; V gene: TRBV14; J gene: TRBJ2-1; CDR3 DNA: TGTGCCAGCAGCCAAGTCAGGGCCAATGAGCAGTTCTTC; CDR3 protein: CASSQVRANEQFF
clone size: .; D gene: .; V gene: TRBV5-1; J gene: TRBJ2-5; CDR3 DNA: TGCGCCAGCAGTCGCCGGGGGCCAGGGGGGGAGACCCAGTACTTC; CDR3 protein: CASSRRGPGGETQYF
clone size: .; D gene: TRBD2; V gene: TRBV6-5; J gene: TRBJ2-7; CDR3 DNA: TGTGCCAGCAGTTACTCAGGACTAGCGACCTACTACGAGCAGTACTTC; CDR3 protein: CASSYSGLATYYEQYF
clone size: once; D gene: TRBD1; V gene: TRBV19; J gene: TRBJ2-3; CDR3 DNA: TGTGCCAGTAGTACCACGGCTGGACAGGGAGGACCAGATACGCAGTATTTT; CDR3 protein: CASSTTAGQGGPDTQYF
clone size: .; D gene: TRBD1; V gene: TRBV7-7; J gene: TRBJ1-5; CDR3 DNA: TGTGCTAGCAGCTTAGCCCGGGACAGGAGTGCTTATAGCAATCAGCCCCAGCATTTT; CDR3 protein: CASSLARDRSAYSNQPQHF
clone size: once; D gene: TRBD1; V gene: TRBV10-1; J gene: TRBJ2-1; CDR3 DNA: TGCGCCACGAAGCCGGGACAGGGGGACGGTGAGCAGTTCTTC; CDR3 protein: CATKPGQGDGEQFF
clone size: .; D gene: TRBD1; V gene: TRBV11-2; J gene: TRBJ2-5; CDR3 DNA: TGTGCCAGCAGCTCTAAGCCCCACTACAGGGGCCGCCGTAAGACCCAGTACTTC; CDR3 protein: CASSSKPHYRGRRKTQYF
clone size: once; D gene: .; V gene: TRBV15; J gene: TRBJ2-1; CDR3 DNA: TGTGCCACCAGCAGGGCAATCGTGTATGAGCAGTTCTTC; CDR3 protein: CATSRAIVYEQFF